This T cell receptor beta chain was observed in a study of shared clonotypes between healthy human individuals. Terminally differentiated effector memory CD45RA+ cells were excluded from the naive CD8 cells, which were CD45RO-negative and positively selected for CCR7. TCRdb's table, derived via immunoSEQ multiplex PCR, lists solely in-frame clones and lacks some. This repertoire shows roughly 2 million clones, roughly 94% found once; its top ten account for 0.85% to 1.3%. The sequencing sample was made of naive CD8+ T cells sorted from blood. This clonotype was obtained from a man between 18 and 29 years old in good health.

CDR3 nucleotides: TGTGCCAGCAGCGAGGACTGGACAGGGAAAGGCTACACCTTC. It yields the protein CASSEDWTGKGYTF. The chain carries TRBV7-9 and TRBJ1-2, with 8 bases lining up with TRBD1. CDR3 length: 14 amino acids. V trimming: 5 bases; J trimming: 8 bases; junction bases outside the gene matches: 10. The germline V gene encodes CDR1 SEHNR and CDR2 FQNEAQ (reference sequence). Complete variable domain (other parts from reference TRBV7-9 and TRBJ1-2): DTGVSQNPRHKITKRGQNVTFRCDPISEHNRLYWYRQTLGQGPEFLTYFQNEAQLEKSRLLSDRFSAERPKGSFSTLEIQRTEQGDSAMYLCASSEDWTGKGYTFGSGTRLTVV.